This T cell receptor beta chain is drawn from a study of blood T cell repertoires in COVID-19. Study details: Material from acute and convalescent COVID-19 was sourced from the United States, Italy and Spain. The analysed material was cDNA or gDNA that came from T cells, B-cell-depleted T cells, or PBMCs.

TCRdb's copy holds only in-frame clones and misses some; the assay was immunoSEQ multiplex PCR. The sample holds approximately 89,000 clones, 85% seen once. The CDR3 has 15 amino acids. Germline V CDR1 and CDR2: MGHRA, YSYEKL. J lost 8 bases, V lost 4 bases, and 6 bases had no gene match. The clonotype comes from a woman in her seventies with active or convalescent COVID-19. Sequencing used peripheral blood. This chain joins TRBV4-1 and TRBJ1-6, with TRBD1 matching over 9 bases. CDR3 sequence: CASSLTGQGYSPLHF. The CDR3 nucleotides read TGCGCCAGCAGCCTGACGGGACAGGGTTATTCACCCCTCCACTTT.